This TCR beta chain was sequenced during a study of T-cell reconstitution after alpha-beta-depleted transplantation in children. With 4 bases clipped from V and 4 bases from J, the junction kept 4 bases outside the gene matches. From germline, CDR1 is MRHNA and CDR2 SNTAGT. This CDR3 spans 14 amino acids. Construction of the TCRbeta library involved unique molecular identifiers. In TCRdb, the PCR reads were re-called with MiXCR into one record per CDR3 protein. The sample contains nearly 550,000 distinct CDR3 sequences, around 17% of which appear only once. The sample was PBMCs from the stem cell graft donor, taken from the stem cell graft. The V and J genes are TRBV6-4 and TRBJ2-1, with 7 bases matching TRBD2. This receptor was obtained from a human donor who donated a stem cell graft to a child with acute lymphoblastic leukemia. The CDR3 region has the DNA TGTGCCAGCAGTGTCACTAGCGAGTACAATGAGCAGTTCTTC. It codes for CASSVTSEYNEQFF.